Listed here are 25 T cell receptor beta chains from one sample, sequenced in a study of cytomegalovirus exposure and HLA in healthy donors (dated 2017 in TCRdb). The library came from the immunoSEQ multiplex PCR assay. The multiplex PCR relied on a mix of 60 forward primers for TCR Vbeta segments and 13 reverse primers for TCR Jbeta segments. TCRdb obtained this table from immuneACCESS and retained in-frame rearrangements with V and J assigned. These tables miss some clones; where compared with another copy, unresolved V genes account for less than half of the shortfall, and the remainder is unexplained. Within this sample are around 76,000 clones, with about 70% of them counted one time only. Less than 9% of the sample comes from the top ten. The sequenced sample was PBMCs. Receptors were obtained from a man between 40 and 49 years old in good health and CMV-seropositive.

The V call is TRBV7-2, the J call TRBJ1-5; TRBD1 agrees at 8 bases. The CDR3 spans 14 residues. Germline CDR1 and CDR2: SGHTA and FQGNSA. With V trimmed by 7 bases and J by 9 bases, 11 bases remained unmatched. The CDR3 sequence is CASTQTGASGPQHF. The CDR3 DNA reads TGTGCCAGCACCCAGACAGGGGCGTCAGGGCCCCAGCATTTT.

The rearrangement joins TRBV20-1 to TRBJ2-7; D gene unclear. With 5 bases removed from V and 3 bases from J, the gap between germline ends came to 8 bases. This CDR3 is built from 11 residues. Per the germline V gene, CDR1 is DFQATT and CDR2 is SNEGSKA (reference sequence). DNA for the CDR3: TGCAGTGCTCTTTCCTACTACGAGCAGTACTTC. Its translation: CSALSYYEQYF.

The V gene is TRBV19, the J gene TRBJ2-1; 7 bases match TRBD2. This CDR3 comprises 16 residues. The ends lost 6 bases at V and 7 bases at J; junction bases unmatched: 15. Germline V gene sequence: CDR1 LNHDA, CDR2 SQIVND (reference sequence). As DNA, the CDR3 is TGTGCCAGTAGCCTAGCCCAGCGGGGCCTGTGGAATGAGCAGTTCTTC. Encoded protein: CASSLAQRGLWNEQFF. Together with reference TRBV19 and TRBJ2-1, the CDR3 gives the full variable domain: DGGITQSPKYLFRKEGQNVTLSCEQNLNHDAMYWYRQDPGQGLRLIYYSQIVNDFQKGDIAEGYSVSREKKESFPLTVTSAQKNPTAFYLCASSLAQRGLWNEQFFGPGTRLTVL.

The chain links TRBV7-3 to TRBJ1-3; D is possibly TRBD1 (6 bases). With 5 bases removed from V and 4 bases from J, the gap between germline ends came to 9 bases. CDR1 SGHTA and CDR2 FQGTGA come from the germline V gene. CDR3 length: 13 residues. The CDR3 coding sequence is TGTGCCAGCAGCCAAGGGACAGGAAACACCATATATTTT. Translating gives CASSQGTGNTIYF.

This clone was observed many times. The chain employs TRBV19 and TRBJ2-7, with 13 positions matching TRBD2. Germline V gene data show CDR1 as LNHDA and CDR2 as SQIVND (reference sequence). The CDR3 length is 17 residues. After removal of 2 bases from V and 3 bases from J, the junction contained 7 bases not matched to a gene. CDR3 region: CASSIRGLAGNLYEQYF. The CDR3 bases are TGTGCCAGTAGTATACGGGGACTAGCGGGAAATCTCTACGAGCAGTACTTC. The variable domain in full, with the rest retrieved from reference TRBV19 and TRBJ2-7, is DGGITQSPKYLFRKEGQNVTLSCEQNLNHDAMYWYRQDPGQGLRLIYYSQIVNDFQKGDIAEGYSVSREKKESFPLTVTSAQKNPTAFYLCASSIRGLAGNLYEQYFGPGTRLTVT.

The V gene is TRBV5-1, the J gene TRBJ2-7; 7 nucleotides agree with TRBD1. The V segment lost 0 bases and the J segment 7 bases; nucleotides outside the gene matches: 4. This CDR3 is built from 13 residues. Germline CDR1 and CDR2: SGHRS and YFSETQ. The chain's CDR3 is CASSLGQTGEQYF. CDR3 sequence (DNA): TGCGCCAGCAGCTTGGGACAGACAGGGGAGCAGTACTTC.

The J gene is TRBJ1-5, the V gene TRBV5-6; D uncertain. The CDR3 covers 14 residues. The germline V gene has CDR1 SGHDT and CDR2 YYEEEE. Trimming shortened V by 4 bases and J by 7 bases, and 15 bases separated the two germline ends. The CDR3 reads CASSLQVLGQPQHF. Here the CDR3 DNA reads TGTGCCAGCAGCCTCCAGGTCCTTGGGCAGCCCCAGCATTTT.

The chain joins TRBV5-1 to TRBJ1-2, with TRBD1 identical over 9 bases. CDR3 length equals 13 residues. CDR1 and CDR2 from the germline V gene are SGHRS and YFSETQ. Unmatched junction bases numbered 5, after V lost 4 bases and J lost 7 bases. The CDR3 is CASSLATGGGYTF. The CDR3 DNA follows: TGCGCCAGCAGCCTGGCGACAGGGGGTGGCTACACCTTC.

This clone has a single count. CDR3 sequence: CASSQDDRASYGYTF. Written as DNA, the CDR3 is TGCGCCAGCAGCCAAGACGACAGGGCAAGCTATGGCTACACCTTC. The chain joins TRBV4-3 to TRBJ1-2; 7 bases are a match to TRBD1. This CDR3 comprises 15 residues. CDR1 and CDR2 (germline): LGHNA, YSLEER. V lost 0 bases to trimming and J lost 4 bases; unmatched junction nucleotides: 5.

The chain links TRBV29-1 to TRBJ1-5; TRBD1 agrees at 8 bases. The CDR3 covers 14 residues. Germline V lookup: CDR1 SQVTM, CDR2 ANQGSEA. The ends lost 5 bases at V and 5 bases at J; junction bases unmatched: 8. CDR3 DNA sequence: TGCAGCGTTTCCACCGGGACAGGTCATCAGCCCCAGCATTTT. Residues: CSVSTGTGHQPQHF.

The rearrangement uses TRBV15 and TRBJ1-5; weak D call: TRBD1 (5 bases). The CDR3 spans 15 residues. Germline V gene data show CDR1 as LNHNV and CDR2 as YYDKDF (reference sequence). The V end lost 0 bases, the J end lost 7 bases, and 13 bases lay between the germline ends. The CDR3 is CATSRDLRASQPQHF. DNA of the CDR3: TGTGCCACCAGCAGAGATCTCAGGGCGTCGCAGCCCCAGCATTTT.

The chain couples TRBV2 to TRBJ2-7; 8 bases line up with TRBD1. The CDR3 loop spans 12 amino acids. Germline CDR1 reads SNHLY; CDR2 reads FYNNEI. J was trimmed by 3 bases and V by 6 bases; bases with no gene match: 1. The CDR3 DNA sequence: TGTGCCAGCAGGACAGGGGTCTACGAGCAGTACTTC. Translation gives CASRTGVYEQYF.

The CDR3 nucleotides read TGCGCCAGCAGCTTGGCCACTGGTACCCATTCACCCCTCCACTTT. Translated: CASSLATGTHSPLHF. The chain is built from TRBV5-1 and TRBJ1-6; no clear D. The germline CDR1 and CDR2 sequences are SGHRS and YFSETQ. The V gene lost 0 bases and the J gene lost 8 bases, with 12 bases spanning the gap. This CDR3 has 15 residues.

V gene TRBV30 combines with J gene TRBJ2-7; D remains unclear. Germline V gene sequence: CDR1 GTSNPN, CDR2 SVGIG (reference sequence). The CDR3 covers 11 residues. V lost 1 base and J lost 10, with 11 bases in between. As DNA, the CDR3 is TGTGCCTGGAGTGCGGCAGGTGACCAGTACTTC. It encodes CAWSAAGDQYF.

The rearrangement joins TRBV10-3 to TRBJ1-1, with D unresolved. Germline CDR1 is ENHRY and CDR2 is SYGVKD. This CDR3 region has 14 residues. V dropped 2 bases and J dropped 0 bases, with 7 bases sitting between them. The CDR3 nucleotides are TGTGCCATCAGTGAGGCCACAATGAACACTGAAGCTTTCTTT. Protein sequence: CAISEATMNTEAFF.

The chain has TRBV19 and TRBJ2-3; 10 nucleotides line up with TRBD2. Germline V gives CDR1 LNHDA, CDR2 SQIVND (reference sequence). The CDR3 length is 16 residues. Trimming removed 4 bases from V and 3 bases from J; junction bases left unmatched: 7. The CDR3 region is CASSNLPGLATDTQYF. In nucleotides, the CDR3 is TGTGCCAGTAGTAATCTCCCGGGACTAGCGACAGATACGCAGTATTTT.

The J gene is TRBJ1-1, the V gene TRBV6-5; 10 nucleotides align to TRBD1. The trim removed 4 bases at V and 2 bases at J, leaving 4 bases unmatched. The germline CDR1 and CDR2 sequences are MNHEY and SVGAGI. CDR3 size: 15 residues. CDR3 sequence (DNA): TGTGCCAGCAGTTTGGGACAGGGGCTTAACACTGAAGCTTTCTTT. It is translated as CASSLGQGLNTEAFF.

The chain joins TRBV2 to TRBJ2-2; 14 bases are a match to TRBD2. With V trimmed by 3 bases and J by 2 bases, 5 bases remained unmatched. This CDR3 has 18 amino acids. Germline V gene lookup returns CDR1 SNHLY and CDR2 FYNNEI. CDR3 nucleotides: TGTGCCAGCAGTGACCGAGGACTAGCGGGGGGAAACACCGGGGAGCTGTTTTTT. Encoded protein: CASSDRGLAGGNTGELFF.

This clone has more than one count but fewer than ten. The chain is built from TRBV11-2 and TRBJ2-5; 7 bases line up with TRBD1. The DNA end lines up better with TRBJ2-7; the J call may be wrong. There are 13 residues in the CDR3. CDR1 and CDR2 (germline): SGHAT, FQNNGV. CDR3 bases: TGTGCCAGCAGCCCCGGGACAGAAGTCGAGCAGTACTTC. Its protein product is CASSPGTEVEQYF.

The CDR3 DNA follows: TGTGCCAGCAGTGCCCGGGGGGACATCACAGATACGCAGTATTTT. Residues: CASSARGDITDTQYF. The V call is TRBV6-4, the J call TRBJ2-3; D might be TRBD2 (7 bases). The CDR3 consists of 15 residues. V was shortened by 4 bases and J by 2 bases, with 13 bases between the two germline ends. Germline loops: CDR1 MRHNA, CDR2 SNTAGT.

The rearrangement uses TRBV2 and TRBJ2-7, with D perhaps matching TRBD2 (6 bases). Germline V lookup: CDR1 SNHLY, CDR2 FYNNEI. Trimming removed 2 bases from V and 0 bases from J, with 8 bases in between. The CDR3 runs to 14 residues. CDR3 amino acids: CASSELASSYEQYF. The CDR3 nucleotides are TGTGCCAGCAGTGAACTAGCGAGCTCCTACGAGCAGTACTTC.

This chain links TRBV7-2 with TRBJ2-7, with a tentative D call TRBD2 (6 bases). Trimming cost V 0 bases and J 1 base, with 10 bases left between them. Germline V lookup: CDR1 SGHTA, CDR2 FQGNSA. The CDR3 extends over 15 amino acids. Written as DNA, the CDR3 is TGTGCCAGCAGCTTAGCAGAGACTAGATCCTACGAGCAGTACTTC. Its translation is CASSLAETRSYEQYF.

The chain has TRBV6-5 and TRBJ2-1, with 8 bases fitting TRBD2. Germline CDR1 MNHEY, CDR2 SVGAGI. This CDR3 region has 14 residues. V lost 10 bases, J lost 7 bases, and 12 bases stayed unmatched. CDR3 sequence: CATQSSGSLNEQFF. CDR3 DNA sequence: TGTGCCACCCAGTCAAGCGGGAGTTTGAATGAGCAGTTCTTC.

The chain couples TRBV29-1 to TRBJ1-4; 9 nucleotides match TRBD1. The CDR3 extends over 13 amino acids. Trimming took 4 bases from V and 7 from J; bases not matched to a gene: 4. Germline-derived CDR1 and CDR2 are SQVTM and ANQGSEA. As DNA, the CDR3 is TGCAGCGTTGGGAACAGGGGGCTTGAAAAACTGTTTTTT. It is translated as CSVGNRGLEKLFF.

The rearrangement uses TRBV9 and TRBJ1-2; TRBD1 aligns across 9 bases. The CDR3 has 15 residues. Trimming at V came to 3 bases and at J to 4 bases, leaving 7 bases not matched to a gene. Per the germline V gene, CDR1 is SGDLS and CDR2 is YYNGEE. Written as DNA, the CDR3 is TGTGCCAGCAGCGAGGGGGGACAGGGAAGCTATGGCTACACCTTC. Translation: CASSEGGQGSYGYTF.